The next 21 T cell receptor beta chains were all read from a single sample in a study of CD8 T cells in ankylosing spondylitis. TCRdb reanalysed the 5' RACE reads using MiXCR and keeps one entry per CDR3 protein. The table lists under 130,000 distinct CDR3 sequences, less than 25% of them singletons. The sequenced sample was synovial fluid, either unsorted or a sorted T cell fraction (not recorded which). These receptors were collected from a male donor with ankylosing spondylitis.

The CDR3, as DNA: TGTGCCTGGAGTGGGGTTGAAGGGGGTAATTCACCCCTCCACTTT. Protein: CAWSGVEGGNSPLHF. J is TRBJ1-6 and V is TRBV30; the D gene is possibly TRBD1 (6 bases). The CDR3 contains 15 residues. Trimming removed 1 base at V and 6 bases at J, with 13 bases between. Germline lookup yields CDR1 GTSNPN and CDR2 SVGIG (reference sequence).

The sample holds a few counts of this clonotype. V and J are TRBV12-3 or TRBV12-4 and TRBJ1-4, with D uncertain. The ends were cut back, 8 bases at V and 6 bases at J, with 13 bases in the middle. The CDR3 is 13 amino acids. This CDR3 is CASSGRGDEKLFF. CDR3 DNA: TGTGCCAGCTCTGGAAGAGGCGATGAAAAACTGTTTTTT.

In DNA, the CDR3 is TGTGCCAGCCATCGGCAGTACGTC. Encoded protein: CASHRQYV. The rearrangement uses TRBV27 and TRBJ2-7; D is ambiguous. The V end lost 8 bases, the J end lost 9 bases, and 5 bases lay between the germline ends. The CDR3 runs 8 residues. From germline, CDR1 is MNHEY and CDR2 SMNVEV (reference sequence).

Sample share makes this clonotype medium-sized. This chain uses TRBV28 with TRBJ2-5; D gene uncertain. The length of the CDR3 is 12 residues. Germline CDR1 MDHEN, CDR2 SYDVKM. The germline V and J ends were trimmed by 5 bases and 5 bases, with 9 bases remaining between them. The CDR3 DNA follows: TGTGCCAGCAGTGGCCTCTGGGAGACCCAGTACTTC. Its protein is CASSGLWETQYF.

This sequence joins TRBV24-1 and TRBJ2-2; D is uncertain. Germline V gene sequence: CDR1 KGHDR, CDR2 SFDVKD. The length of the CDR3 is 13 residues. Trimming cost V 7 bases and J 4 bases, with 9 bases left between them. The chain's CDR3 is CATSILATGELFF. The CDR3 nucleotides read TGTGCCACCAGCATACTCGCCACCGGGGAGCTGTTTTTT.

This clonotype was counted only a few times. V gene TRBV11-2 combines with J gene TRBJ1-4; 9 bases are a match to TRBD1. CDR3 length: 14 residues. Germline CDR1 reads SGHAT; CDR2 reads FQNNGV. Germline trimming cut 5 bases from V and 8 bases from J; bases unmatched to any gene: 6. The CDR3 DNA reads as TGTGCCAGCAGCCCTTGGACAGGGGCGGAAAAACTGTTTTTT. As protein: CASSPWTGAEKLFF.

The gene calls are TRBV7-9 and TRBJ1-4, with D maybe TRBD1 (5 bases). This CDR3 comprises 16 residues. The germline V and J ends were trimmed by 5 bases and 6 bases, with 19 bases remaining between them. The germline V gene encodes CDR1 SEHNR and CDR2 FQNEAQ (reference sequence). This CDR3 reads CASSLGTTWRDEKLFF. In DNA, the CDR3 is TGTGCCAGCAGCCTCGGGACTACTTGGAGAGATGAAAAACTGTTTTTT. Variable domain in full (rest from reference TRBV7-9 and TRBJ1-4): DTGVSQNPRHKITKRGQNVTFRCDPISEHNRLYWYRQTLGQGPEFLTYFQNEAQLEKSRLLSDRFSAERPKGSFSTLEIQRTEQGDSAMYLCASSLGTTWRDEKLFFGSGTQLSVL.

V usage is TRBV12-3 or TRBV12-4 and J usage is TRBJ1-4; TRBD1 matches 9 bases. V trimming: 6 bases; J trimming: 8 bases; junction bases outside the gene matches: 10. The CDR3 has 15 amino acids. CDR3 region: CASREQGAPAEKLFF. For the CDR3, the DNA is TGTGCCAGCAGAGAACAGGGGGCGCCTGCGGAAAAACTGTTTTTT.

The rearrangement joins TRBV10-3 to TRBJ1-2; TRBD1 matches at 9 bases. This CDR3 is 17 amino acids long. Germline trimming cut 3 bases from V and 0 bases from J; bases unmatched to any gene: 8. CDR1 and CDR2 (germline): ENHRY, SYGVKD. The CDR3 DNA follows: TGTGCCATCAGTGACCCTGCGGGGACAGGGACTAACTATGGCTACACCTTC. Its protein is CAISDPAGTGTNYGYTF.

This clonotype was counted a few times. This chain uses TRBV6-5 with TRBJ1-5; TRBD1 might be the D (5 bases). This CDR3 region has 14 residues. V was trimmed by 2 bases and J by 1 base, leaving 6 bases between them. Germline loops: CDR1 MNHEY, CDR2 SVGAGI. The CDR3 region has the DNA TGTGCCAGCAGTTACAAGGGGAGCAATCAGCCCCAGCATTTT. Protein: CASSYKGSNQPQHF.

The CDR3 reads CASTPRGRLFYNEQFF. CDR3 DNA sequence: TGTGCCAGCACCCCCCGGGGCAGACTATTCTACAATGAGCAGTTCTTC. This sequence joins TRBV12-3 or TRBV12-4 and TRBJ2-1; D could derive from TRBD1 or TRBD2 (5 bases each). There are 16 residues in the CDR3. Trimming stripped 7 bases from V and 3 bases from J, with 19 bases between.

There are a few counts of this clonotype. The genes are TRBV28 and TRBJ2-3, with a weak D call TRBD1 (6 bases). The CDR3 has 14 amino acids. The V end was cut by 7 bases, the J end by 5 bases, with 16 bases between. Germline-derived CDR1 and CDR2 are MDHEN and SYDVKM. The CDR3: CASTASGTRDTQYF. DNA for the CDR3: TGTGCCAGCACCGCCTCCGGGACAAGAGATACGCAGTATTTT.

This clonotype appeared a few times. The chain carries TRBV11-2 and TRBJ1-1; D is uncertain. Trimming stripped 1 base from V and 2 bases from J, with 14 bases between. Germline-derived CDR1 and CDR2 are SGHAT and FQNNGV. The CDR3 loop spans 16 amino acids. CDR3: CASSLALGEANTEAFF. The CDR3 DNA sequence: TGTGCCAGCAGCTTAGCCCTTGGAGAGGCCAACACTGAAGCTTTCTTT.

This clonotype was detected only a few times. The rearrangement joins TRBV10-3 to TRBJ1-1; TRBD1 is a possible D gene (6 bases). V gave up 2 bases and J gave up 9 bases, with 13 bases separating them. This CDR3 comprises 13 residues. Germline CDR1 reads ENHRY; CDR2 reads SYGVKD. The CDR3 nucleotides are TGTGCCATCAGTGAGGGGGGCGAGGCTAAAGCTTTCTTT. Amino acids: CAISEGGEAKAFF.

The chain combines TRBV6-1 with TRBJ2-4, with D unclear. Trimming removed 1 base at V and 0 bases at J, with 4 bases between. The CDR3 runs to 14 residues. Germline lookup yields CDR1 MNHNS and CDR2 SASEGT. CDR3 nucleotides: TGTGCCAGCAGTGAAGAACTAGCCAAAAACATTCAGTACTTC. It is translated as CASSEELAKNIQYF.

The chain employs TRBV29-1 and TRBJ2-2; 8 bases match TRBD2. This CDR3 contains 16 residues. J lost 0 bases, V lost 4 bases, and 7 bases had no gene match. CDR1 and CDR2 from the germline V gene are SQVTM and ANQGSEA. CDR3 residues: CSVVSAGGTNTGELFF. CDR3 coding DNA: TGCAGCGTTGTATCGGCGGGAGGAACGAACACCGGGGAGCTGTTTTTT.

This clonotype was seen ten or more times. CDR3 in amino acids: CASSVVDSLTGELFF. Written as DNA, the CDR3 is TGTGCCAGCAGCGTAGTAGACTCCCTCACCGGGGAGCTGTTTTTT. The rearrangement joins TRBV9 to TRBJ2-2; no reliable D call. CDR1 is SGDLS, CDR2 YYNGEE, per germline. CDR3 size: 15 residues. V gave up 0 bases and J gave up 4 bases, with 10 bases separating them.

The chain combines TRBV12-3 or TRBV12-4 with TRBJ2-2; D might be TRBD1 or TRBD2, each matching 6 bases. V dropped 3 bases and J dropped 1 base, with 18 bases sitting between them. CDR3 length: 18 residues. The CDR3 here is CASSFSGVAGKNTGELFF. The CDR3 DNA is TGTGCCAGCAGTTTCTCAGGGGTGGCGGGAAAGAACACCGGGGAGCTGTTTTTT.

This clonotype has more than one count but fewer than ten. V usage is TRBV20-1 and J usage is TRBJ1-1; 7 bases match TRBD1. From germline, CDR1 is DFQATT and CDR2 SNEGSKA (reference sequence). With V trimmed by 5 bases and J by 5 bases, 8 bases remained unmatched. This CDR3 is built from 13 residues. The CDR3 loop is CSAQGGLVTEAFF. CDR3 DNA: TGCAGTGCTCAGGGGGGGTTAGTGACTGAAGCTTTCTTT.

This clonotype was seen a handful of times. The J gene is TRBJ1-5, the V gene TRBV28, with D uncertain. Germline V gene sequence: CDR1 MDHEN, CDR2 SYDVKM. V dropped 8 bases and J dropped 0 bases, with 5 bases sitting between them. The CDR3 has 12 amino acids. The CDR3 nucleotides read TGTGCCAGCCAATATAGCAATCAGCCCCAGCATTTT. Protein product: CASQYSNQPQHF.

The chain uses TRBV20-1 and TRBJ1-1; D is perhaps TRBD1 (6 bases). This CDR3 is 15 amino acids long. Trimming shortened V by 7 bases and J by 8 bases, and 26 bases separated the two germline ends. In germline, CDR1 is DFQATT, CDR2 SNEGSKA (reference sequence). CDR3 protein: CSVSGTRETYGEAFF. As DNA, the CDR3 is TGCAGTGTGTCAGGGACACGGGAAACGTATGGGGAAGCTTTCTTT.